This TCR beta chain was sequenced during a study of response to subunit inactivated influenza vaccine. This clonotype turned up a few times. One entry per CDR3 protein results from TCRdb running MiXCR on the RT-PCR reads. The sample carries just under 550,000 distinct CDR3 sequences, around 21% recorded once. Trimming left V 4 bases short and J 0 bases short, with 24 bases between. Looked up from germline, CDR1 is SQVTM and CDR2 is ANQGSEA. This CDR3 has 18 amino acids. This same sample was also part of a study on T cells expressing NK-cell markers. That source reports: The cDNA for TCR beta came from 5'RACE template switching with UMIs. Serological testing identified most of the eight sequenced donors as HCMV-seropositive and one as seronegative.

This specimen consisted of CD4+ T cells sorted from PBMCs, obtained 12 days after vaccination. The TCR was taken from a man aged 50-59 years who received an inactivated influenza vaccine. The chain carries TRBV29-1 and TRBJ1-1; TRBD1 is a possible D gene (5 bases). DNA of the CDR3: TGCAGCGTTGGACTCGACAGCGTGAATCATAGGTTGAACACTGAAGCTTTCTTT. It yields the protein CSVGLDSVNHRLNTEAFF.